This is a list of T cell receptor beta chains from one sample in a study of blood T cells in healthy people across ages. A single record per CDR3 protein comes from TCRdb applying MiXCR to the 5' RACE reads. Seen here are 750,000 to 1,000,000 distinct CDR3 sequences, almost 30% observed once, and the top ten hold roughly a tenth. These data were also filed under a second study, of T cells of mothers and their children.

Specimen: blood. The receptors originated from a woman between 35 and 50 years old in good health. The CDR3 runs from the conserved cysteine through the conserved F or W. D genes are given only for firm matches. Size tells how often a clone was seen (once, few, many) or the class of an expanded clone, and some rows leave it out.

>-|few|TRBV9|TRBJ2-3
CASSVAPGRGHTDTQYF
TGTGCCAGCAGCGTAGCCCCCGGCAGGGGACACACAGATACGCAGTATTTT
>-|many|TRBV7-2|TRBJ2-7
CASSSLPGTSYEQYF
TGTGCCAGCAGCTCCCTCCCGGGAACATCCTACGAGCAGTACTTC
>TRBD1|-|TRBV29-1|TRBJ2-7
CSVEDRGTYEQNF
TGCAGCGTTGAAGACAGGGGGACCTACGAGCAGAACTTC
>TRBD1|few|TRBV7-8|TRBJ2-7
CASSTDRGRYEQYF
TGTGCCAGCAGCACCGACAGGGGTCGGTACGAGCAGTACTTC
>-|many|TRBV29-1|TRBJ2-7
CSSRSGPPSYEQYF
TGCAGCTCGAGGTCTGGGCCGCCTTCCTACGAGCAGTACTTC
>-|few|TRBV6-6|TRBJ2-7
CASSYSEVRGPEQYF
TGTGCCAGCAGTTACTCAGAGGTACGGGGACCCGAGCAGTACTTC
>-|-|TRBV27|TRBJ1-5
CASRRQQNQPQHF
TGTGCCAGCAGAAGACAGCAAAATCAGCCCCAGCATTTT
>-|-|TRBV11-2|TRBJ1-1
CASSSLRVLGRAEAFF
TGTGCCAGCAGCTCCCTTCGGGTTCTAGGGAGGGCTGAAGCTTTCTTT
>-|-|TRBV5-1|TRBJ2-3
CASSLAEHHQNTDTQYF
TGCGCCAGCAGCTTGGCGGAACATCATCAGAACACAGATACGCAGTATTTT
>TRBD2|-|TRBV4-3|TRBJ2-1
CASSLTSGRGNEQFF
TGCGCCAGCAGCCTGACTAGCGGGAGAGGAAATGAGCAGTTCTTC
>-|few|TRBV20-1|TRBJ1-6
CSAIDRYNSPLHF
TGCAGTGCTATCGACCGGTATAATTCACCCCTCCACTTT
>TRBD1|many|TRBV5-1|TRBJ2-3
CASSWADRGGTDTQYF
TGCGCCAGCAGCTGGGCCGACAGGGGAGGCACAGATACGCAGTATTTT
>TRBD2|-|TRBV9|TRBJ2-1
CASSALSGGPYNEQFF
TGTGCCAGCAGCGCTCTAAGCGGGGGACCCTACAATGAGCAGTTCTTC
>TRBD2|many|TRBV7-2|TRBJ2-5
CASSFSSGGAETQYF
TGTGCCAGCAGCTTCTCGAGCGGGGGGGCAGAGACCCAGTACTTC
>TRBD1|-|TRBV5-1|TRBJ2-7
CANSLESGDRANEQYF
TGCGCCAACAGCTTGGAAAGTGGGGACAGGGCAAACGAGCAGTACTTC
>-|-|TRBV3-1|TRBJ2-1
CASSQDQGTQETQFF
TGTGCCAGCAGCCAAGATCAAGGGACCCAAGAGACCCAGTTCTTC
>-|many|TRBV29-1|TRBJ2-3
CSVSGWGEDTQYF
TGCAGCGTTAGCGGATGGGGGGAAGATACGCAGTATTTT
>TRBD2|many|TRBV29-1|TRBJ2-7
CSVAGLAGVYEQYF
TGCAGCGTTGCGGGGCTAGCGGGGGTCTACGAGCAGTACTTC
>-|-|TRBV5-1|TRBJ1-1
CASSMTGFEAFF
TGCGCCAGCAGCATGACAGGTTTCGAAGCTTTCTTT
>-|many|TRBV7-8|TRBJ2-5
CASSWQGQETQYF
TGTGCCAGCAGCTGGCAGGGCCAAGAGACCCAGTACTTC
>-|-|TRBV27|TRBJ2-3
CASRGNGPDTQYF
TGTGCCAGCAGAGGTAACGGTCCGGATACGCAGTATTTT
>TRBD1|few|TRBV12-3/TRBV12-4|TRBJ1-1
CASSPSWTGADTEAFF
TGTGCCAGCAGTCCCTCTTGGACAGGGGCGGACACTGAAGCTTTCTTT
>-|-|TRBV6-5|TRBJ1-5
CASSGRQYGQPQHF
TGTGCCAGCAGTGGACGACAGTACGGCCAGCCCCAGCATTTT
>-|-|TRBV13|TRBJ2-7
CAGSLFRPNARGEQYF
TGTGCCGGCAGCTTATTCCGGCCGAACGCCAGGGGAGAGCAGTACTTC
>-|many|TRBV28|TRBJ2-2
CASSFSGELFF
TGTGCCAGCAGTTTCTCTGGGGAGCTGTTTTTT
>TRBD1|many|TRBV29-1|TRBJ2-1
CSGDRGRNEQFF
TGCAGCGGGGACAGGGGTCGGAATGAGCAGTTCTTC
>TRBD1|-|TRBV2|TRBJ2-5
CASSDPRTGQETQYF
TGTGCCAGCAGTGACCCACGGACAGGGCAAGAGACCCAGTACTTC
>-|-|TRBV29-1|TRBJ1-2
CSVVGVGNYGYTF
TGCAGCGTTGTCGGTGTGGGTAACTATGGCTACACCTTC
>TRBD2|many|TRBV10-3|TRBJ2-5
CAISQTSGGSQETQYF
TGTGCCATCAGTCAAACTAGCGGGGGGTCCCAAGAGACCCAGTACTTC
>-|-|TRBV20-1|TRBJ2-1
CSARDPRQSSYNEQFF
TGCAGTGCTAGAGATCCGCGGCAAAGCTCCTACAATGAGCAGTTCTTC
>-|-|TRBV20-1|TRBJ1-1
CSARMDTEAFF
TGCAGTGCTAGAATGGACACTGAAGCTTTCTTT
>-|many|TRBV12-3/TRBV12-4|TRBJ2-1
CASSPSLGTYNEQFF
TGTGCCAGCAGCCCCTCGTTGGGCACGTACAATGAGCAGTTCTTC
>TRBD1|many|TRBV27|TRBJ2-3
CASSFYRDRVPLSTDTQYF
TGTGCCAGCAGTTTTTATCGGGACAGGGTCCCTCTTAGCACAGATACGCAGTATTTT
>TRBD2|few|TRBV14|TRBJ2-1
CASSQLAGVSNEQFF
TGTGCCAGCAGCCAACTAGCGGGGGTGAGCAATGAGCAGTTCTTC
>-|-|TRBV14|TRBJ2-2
CASSQRARAGELFF
TGTGCCAGCAGCCAAAGGGCACGGGCCGGGGAGCTGTTTTTT